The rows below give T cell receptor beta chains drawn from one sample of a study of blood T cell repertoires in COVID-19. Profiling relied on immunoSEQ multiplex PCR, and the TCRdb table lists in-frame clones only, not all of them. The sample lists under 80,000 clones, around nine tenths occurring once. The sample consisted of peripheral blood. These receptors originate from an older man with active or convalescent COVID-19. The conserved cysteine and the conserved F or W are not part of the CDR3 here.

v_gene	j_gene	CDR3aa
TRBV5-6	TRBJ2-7	ASSSLGQAFEQY
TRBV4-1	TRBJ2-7	ATSSQGSSYEQY
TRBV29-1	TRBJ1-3	SVFLDRGGNTIY
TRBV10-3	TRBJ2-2	AISEGLAGGSAGELF
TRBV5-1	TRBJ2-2	ASSLLGQGNTGELF
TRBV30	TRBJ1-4	AWSVRTGGTNEKLF
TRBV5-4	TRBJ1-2	ASSSGQAYGYT
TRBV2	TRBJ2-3	ASSVGRGSTDTQY
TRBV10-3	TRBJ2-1	AISPGSAADEQF
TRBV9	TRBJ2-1	ASSVGGQGNNEQF
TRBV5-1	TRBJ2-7	ASSLGRGSYEQY
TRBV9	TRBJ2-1	ASSAGSGLYNEQF
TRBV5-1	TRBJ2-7	ASGLAGVGRNEQY
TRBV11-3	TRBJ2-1	ASSPTGVEQF
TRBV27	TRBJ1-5	ASSPALGNQPQH
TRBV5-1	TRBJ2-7	ASSLVGSSYEQY
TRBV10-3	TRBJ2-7	AIRTSGSGSYEQY
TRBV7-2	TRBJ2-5	ASSLASGGAVETQY
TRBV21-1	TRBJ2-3	ASSKEGRATDTQY
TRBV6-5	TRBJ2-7	ASSLSRGGLGEQY
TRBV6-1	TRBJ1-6	ASSDWTGSSYNSPLH
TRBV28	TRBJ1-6	ASSFLGPGLMSSPLH
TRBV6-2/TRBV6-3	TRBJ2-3	ASSYPLPGLAGGRTDTQY
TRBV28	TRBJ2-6	ASSTAGEGVGANVLT
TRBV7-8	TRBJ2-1	ASSLYEGDNEQF
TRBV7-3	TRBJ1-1	ASSLNGGASEAF
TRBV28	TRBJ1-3	ASNSGFPQNTIY
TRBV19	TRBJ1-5	ASKGQILSGPQH
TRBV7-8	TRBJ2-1	ASSFGLGSYNEQF
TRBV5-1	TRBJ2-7	ASSSTGTGGEQY
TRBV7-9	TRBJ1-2	ASSGGTEADYGYT
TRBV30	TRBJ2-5	AWSIGTSPTGTQY
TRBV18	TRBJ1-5	ASSPDRDHQPQH
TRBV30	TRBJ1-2	AWRLGAPYGYT
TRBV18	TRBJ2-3	ASSPRQGSTDTQY
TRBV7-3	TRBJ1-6	ASSLNPPALKGTGGVDSVSPLH
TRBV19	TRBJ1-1	ASSILTVNTEAF
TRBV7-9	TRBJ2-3	ASSLGLDTDTQY
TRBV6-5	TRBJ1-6	ASSSYQAGGNSPLH
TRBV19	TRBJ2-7	ASSHGPSGRGGYEQY
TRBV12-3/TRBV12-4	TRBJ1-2	ATGGASPRGYT
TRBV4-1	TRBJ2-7	ASSLGFGVSYEQY
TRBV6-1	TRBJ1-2	ASSDPPGGSYGYT
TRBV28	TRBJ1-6	ASSLSQAAGSYNSPLH
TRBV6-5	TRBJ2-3	ASRGTGADTQY